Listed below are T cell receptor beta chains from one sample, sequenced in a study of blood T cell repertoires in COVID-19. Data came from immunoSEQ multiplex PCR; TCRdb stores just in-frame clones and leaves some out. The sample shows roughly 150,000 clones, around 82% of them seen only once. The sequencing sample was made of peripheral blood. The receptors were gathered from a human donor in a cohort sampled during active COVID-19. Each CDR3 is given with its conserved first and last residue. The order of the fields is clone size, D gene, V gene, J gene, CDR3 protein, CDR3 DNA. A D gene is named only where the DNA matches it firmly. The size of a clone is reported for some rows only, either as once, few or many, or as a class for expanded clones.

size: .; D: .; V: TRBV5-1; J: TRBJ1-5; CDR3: CASSPREADLNQPQHF; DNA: TGCGCCAGCAGCCCCCGTGAGGCCGACCTAAATCAGCCCCAGCATTTT
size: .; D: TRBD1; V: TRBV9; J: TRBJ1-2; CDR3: CASSRGGVYGYTF; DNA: TGTGCCAGCAGTCGAGGGGGCGTCTATGGCTACACCTTC
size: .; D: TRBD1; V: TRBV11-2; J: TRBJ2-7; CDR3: CASSVTGTGESEQYF; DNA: TGTGCCAGCAGCGTTACCGGGACAGGGGAATCCGAGCAGTACTTC
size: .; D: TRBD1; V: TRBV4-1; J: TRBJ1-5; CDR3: CASSQDRGAGGSRQPQHF; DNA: TGCGCCAGCAGCCAAGATAGGGGGGCAGGGGGCTCTAGGCAGCCCCAGCATTTT
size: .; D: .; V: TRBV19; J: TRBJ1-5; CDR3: CASSPTVFSNQPQHF; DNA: TGTGCCAGTAGTCCAACAGTGTTCAGCAATCAGCCCCAGCATTTT
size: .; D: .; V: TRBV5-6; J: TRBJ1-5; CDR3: CASSTLRHSNQPQHF; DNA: TGTGCCAGCAGCACCCTGCGGCATAGCAATCAGCCCCAGCATTTT
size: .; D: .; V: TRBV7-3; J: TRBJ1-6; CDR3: CASSRSRTVNSPLHF; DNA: TGTGCCAGCAGCCGCTCGCGGACAGTCAATTCACCCCTCCACTTT
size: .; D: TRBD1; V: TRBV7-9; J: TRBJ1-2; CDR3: CASSSNRGRFYGYTF; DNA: TGTGCCAGCAGCTCCAACAGGGGGCGCTTCTATGGCTACACCTTC
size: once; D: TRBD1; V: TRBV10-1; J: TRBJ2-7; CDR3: CASSDRGTGSYEQYF; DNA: TGCGCCAGCAGTGATAGGGGGACAGGGTCCTACGAGCAGTACTTC
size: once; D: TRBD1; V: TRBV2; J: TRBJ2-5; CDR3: CASSGGTGQETQYF; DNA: TGTGCCAGCAGTGGTGGGACAGGGCAAGAGACCCAGTACTTC
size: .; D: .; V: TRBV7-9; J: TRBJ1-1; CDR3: CASSFSGANTEAFF; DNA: TGTGCCAGCAGCTTTTCAGGGGCGAACACTGAAGCTTTCTTT
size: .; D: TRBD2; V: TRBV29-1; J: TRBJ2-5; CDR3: CSLVTGGQETQYF; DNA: TGCAGCCTTGTAACGGGGGGCCAAGAGACCCAGTACTTC
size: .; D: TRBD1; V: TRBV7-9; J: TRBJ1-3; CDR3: CASSLGTGGVLDTIYF; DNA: TGTGCCAGCAGCCTCGGGACAGGGGGAGTTTTGGACACCATATATTTT
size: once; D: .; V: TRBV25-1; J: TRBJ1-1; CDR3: CASSEIQGSYGTEAFF; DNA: TGTGCCAGCAGTGAGATACAGGGATCGTATGGCACTGAAGCTTTCTTT
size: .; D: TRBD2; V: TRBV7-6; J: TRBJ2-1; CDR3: CASSLDTSGMYNEQFF; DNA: TGTGCCAGCAGCTTAGATACTAGCGGGATGTACAATGAGCAGTTCTTC
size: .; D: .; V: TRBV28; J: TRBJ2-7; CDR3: CASSPLYEQYF; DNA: TGTGCCAGCAGCCCCCTTTACGAGCAGTACTTC
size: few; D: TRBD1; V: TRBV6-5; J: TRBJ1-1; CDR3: CASSRGQGVTEAFF; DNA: TGTGCCAGCAGTCGCGGACAGGGGGTCACTGAAGCTTTCTTT
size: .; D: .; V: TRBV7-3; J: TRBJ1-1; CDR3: CASSPKTVTNTEAFF; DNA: TGTGCCAGCAGCCCGAAGACAGTAACGAACACTGAAGCTTTCTTT
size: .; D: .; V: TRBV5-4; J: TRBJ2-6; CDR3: CASSSQFLSGANVLTF; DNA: TGTGCCAGCAGCTCTCAGTTTCTCTCTGGGGCCAACGTCCTGACTTTC
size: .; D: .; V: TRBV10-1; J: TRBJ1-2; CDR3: CASSPRQNYGYTF; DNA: TGCGCCAGCAGTCCCCGACAGAACTATGGCTACACCTTC
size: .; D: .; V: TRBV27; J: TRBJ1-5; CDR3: CASSLSRQGNQPQHF; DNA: TGTGCCAGCAGTTTATCCCGGCAGGGGAATCAGCCCCAGCATTTT
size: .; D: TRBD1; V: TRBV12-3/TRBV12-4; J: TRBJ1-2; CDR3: CASSWTGDGYTF; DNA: TGTGCCAGCAGTTGGACAGGGGATGGCTACACCTTC
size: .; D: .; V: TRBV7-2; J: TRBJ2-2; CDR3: CASTRSGESGGELFF; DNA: TGTGCCAGCACCCGGAGTGGAGAGTCGGGCGGGGAGCTGTTTTTT
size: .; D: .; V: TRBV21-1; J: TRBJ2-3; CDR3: CASSVDRERGTDTQYF; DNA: TGTGCCAGCAGCGTAGACAGGGAACGCGGCACAGATACGCAGTATTTT
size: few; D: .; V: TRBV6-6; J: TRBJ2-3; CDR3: CASGDSPNTDTQYF; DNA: TGTGCCAGCGGGGACTCCCCTAACACAGATACGCAGTATTTT
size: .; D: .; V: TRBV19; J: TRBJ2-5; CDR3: CASSSPQGLRQETQYF; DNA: TGTGCCAGTAGTAGTCCGCAGGGGCTGAGACAAGAGACCCAGTACTTC
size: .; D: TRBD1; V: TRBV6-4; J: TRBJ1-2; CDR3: CASSLNRGGNYGYTF; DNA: TGTGCCAGCAGTTTAAACAGGGGGGGAAACTATGGCTACACCTTC
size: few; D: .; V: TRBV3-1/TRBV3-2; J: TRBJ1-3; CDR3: CASSTETSGNTIYF; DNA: TGTGCCAGCTCCACAGAGACTAGTGGAAACACCATATATTTT
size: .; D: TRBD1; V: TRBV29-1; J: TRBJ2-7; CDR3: CSARAGTGPYEQYF; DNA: TGCAGCGCGCGTGCCGGGACAGGGCCCTACGAGCAGTACTTC
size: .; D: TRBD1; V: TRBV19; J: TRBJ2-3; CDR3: CASSWGQGYTDTQYF; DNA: TGTGCCAGTAGTTGGGGACAGGGGTACACAGATACGCAGTATTTT
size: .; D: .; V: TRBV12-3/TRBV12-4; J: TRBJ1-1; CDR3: CASSFSDNAFF; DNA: TGTGCCAGCAGTTTTTCGGACAATGCTTTCTTT
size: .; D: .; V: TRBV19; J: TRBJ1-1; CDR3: CASTRGTGAFF; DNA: TGTGCCAGTACTAGGGGCACTGGAGCTTTCTTT
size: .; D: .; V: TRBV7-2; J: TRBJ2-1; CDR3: CASSSGTGYNEQFF; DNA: TGTGCCAGCAGCTCTGGGACTGGCTACAATGAGCAGTTCTTC
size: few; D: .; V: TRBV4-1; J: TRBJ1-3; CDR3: CASSQGVQNTIYF; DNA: TGCGCCAGCAGCCAAGGCGTACAGAACACCATATATTTT
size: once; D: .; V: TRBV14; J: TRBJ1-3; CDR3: CASSQPRGAPGNTIYF; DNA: TGTGCCAGCAGCCAACCCCGCGGAGCACCCGGAAACACCATATATTTT
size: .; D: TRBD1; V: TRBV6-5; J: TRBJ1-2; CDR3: CASSYISGGPYGYTF; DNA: TGTGCCAGCAGTTACATCTCAGGGGGACCCTATGGCTACACCTTC
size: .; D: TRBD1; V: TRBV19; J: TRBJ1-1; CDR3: CASSPYGQGMNTEAFF; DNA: TGTGCCAGTAGCCCTTATGGACAGGGGATGAACACTGAAGCTTTCTTT
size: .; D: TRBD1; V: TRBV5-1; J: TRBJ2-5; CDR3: CASSIGTAKSQETQYF; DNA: TGCGCCAGCAGCATAGGGACAGCCAAAAGCCAAGAGACCCAGTACTTC
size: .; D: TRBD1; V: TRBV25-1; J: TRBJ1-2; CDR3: CASSGPGQGGGYTF; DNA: TGTGCCAGCAGTGGTCCGGGACAGGGTGGCGGCTACACCTTC
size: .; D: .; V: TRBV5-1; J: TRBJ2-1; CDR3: CASRTVSYNEQFF; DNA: TGCGCCAGCAGGACAGTCTCCTACAATGAGCAGTTCTTC
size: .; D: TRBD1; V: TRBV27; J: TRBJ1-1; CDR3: CASSREGQPNTEAFF; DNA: TGTGCCAGCAGCCGGGAGGGACAGCCGAACACTGAAGCTTTCTTT
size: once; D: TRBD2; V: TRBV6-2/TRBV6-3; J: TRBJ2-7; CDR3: CASSSPGGSYEQYF; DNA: TGTGCCAGCAGTTCGCCGGGGGGGTCCTACGAGCAGTACTTC
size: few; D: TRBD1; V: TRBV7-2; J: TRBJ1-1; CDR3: CASSLYRTGTGSTEAFF; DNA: TGTGCCAGCAGCTTATATAGGACAGGGACTGGGAGCACTGAAGCTTTCTTT
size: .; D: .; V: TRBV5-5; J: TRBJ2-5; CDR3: CASSLIGQETQYF; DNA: TGTGCCAGCAGCTTGATCGGCCAAGAGACCCAGTACTTC